Listed here are 4 T cell receptor beta chains from one sample, sequenced in a study of T cell responses to AZD1222 COVID-19 vaccine. Some clones are missing from TCRdb's copy, which holds only in-frame ones; the method was immunoSEQ multiplex PCR. The sample contains 110,000 to 150,000 clones, roughly 93% of which appear only once. The sequencing here drew on peripheral blood, taken after recovery from COVID-19. These receptors were taken from an adult who had recovered from COVID-19.

The table lists this clone with a count of one. This rearrangement joins TRBV5-1 to TRBJ2-7, with D possibly being TRBD1 or TRBD2 (6 bases each). Trimming cost V 5 bases and J 4 bases, with 16 bases left between them. The germline V gene encodes CDR1 SGHRS and CDR2 YFSETQ. The CDR3 has 14 residues. CDR3 sequence: CASSLNGGGYEQYF. The CDR3 nucleotides are TGCGCCAGCAGTCTGAACGGGGGCGGGTACGAGCAGTACTTC.

The CDR3 nucleotides are TGTGCCAGCAGTTACTCGTCCGGGTATACGCAGTATTTT. Translation: CASSYSSGYTQYF. This sequence joins TRBV6-2 or TRBV6-3 and TRBJ2-3; no clear D gene. The germline V and J ends were trimmed by 0 bases and 7 bases, with 8 bases remaining between them. CDR1 and CDR2 from the germline V gene are MNHEY and SVGEGT. This CDR3 comprises 13 residues.

This chain uses TRBV29-1 with TRBJ1-4; a possible D gene is TRBD1 (6 bases). The CDR3 covers 13 residues. Germline V gene data show CDR1 as SQVTM and CDR2 as ANQGSEA. Trimming took off 6 bases at V and 0 bases at J, with 8 bases between the two ends. CDR3 protein: CSVRGPTNEKLFF. DNA for the CDR3: TGCAGCGTCCGGGGGCCAACTAATGAAAAACTGTTTTTT.

The rearrangement links TRBV6-5 to TRBJ1-1; TRBD1 matches at 7 bases. The CDR3 runs 13 residues. Germline values: CDR1 MNHEY, CDR2 SVGAGI. V dropped 6 bases and J dropped 0; count of bases not matched to a gene: 1. CDR3 bases: TGTGCCAGCAGGGGACAGTTGAACACTGAAGCTTTCTTT. Translation: CASRGQLNTEAFF.